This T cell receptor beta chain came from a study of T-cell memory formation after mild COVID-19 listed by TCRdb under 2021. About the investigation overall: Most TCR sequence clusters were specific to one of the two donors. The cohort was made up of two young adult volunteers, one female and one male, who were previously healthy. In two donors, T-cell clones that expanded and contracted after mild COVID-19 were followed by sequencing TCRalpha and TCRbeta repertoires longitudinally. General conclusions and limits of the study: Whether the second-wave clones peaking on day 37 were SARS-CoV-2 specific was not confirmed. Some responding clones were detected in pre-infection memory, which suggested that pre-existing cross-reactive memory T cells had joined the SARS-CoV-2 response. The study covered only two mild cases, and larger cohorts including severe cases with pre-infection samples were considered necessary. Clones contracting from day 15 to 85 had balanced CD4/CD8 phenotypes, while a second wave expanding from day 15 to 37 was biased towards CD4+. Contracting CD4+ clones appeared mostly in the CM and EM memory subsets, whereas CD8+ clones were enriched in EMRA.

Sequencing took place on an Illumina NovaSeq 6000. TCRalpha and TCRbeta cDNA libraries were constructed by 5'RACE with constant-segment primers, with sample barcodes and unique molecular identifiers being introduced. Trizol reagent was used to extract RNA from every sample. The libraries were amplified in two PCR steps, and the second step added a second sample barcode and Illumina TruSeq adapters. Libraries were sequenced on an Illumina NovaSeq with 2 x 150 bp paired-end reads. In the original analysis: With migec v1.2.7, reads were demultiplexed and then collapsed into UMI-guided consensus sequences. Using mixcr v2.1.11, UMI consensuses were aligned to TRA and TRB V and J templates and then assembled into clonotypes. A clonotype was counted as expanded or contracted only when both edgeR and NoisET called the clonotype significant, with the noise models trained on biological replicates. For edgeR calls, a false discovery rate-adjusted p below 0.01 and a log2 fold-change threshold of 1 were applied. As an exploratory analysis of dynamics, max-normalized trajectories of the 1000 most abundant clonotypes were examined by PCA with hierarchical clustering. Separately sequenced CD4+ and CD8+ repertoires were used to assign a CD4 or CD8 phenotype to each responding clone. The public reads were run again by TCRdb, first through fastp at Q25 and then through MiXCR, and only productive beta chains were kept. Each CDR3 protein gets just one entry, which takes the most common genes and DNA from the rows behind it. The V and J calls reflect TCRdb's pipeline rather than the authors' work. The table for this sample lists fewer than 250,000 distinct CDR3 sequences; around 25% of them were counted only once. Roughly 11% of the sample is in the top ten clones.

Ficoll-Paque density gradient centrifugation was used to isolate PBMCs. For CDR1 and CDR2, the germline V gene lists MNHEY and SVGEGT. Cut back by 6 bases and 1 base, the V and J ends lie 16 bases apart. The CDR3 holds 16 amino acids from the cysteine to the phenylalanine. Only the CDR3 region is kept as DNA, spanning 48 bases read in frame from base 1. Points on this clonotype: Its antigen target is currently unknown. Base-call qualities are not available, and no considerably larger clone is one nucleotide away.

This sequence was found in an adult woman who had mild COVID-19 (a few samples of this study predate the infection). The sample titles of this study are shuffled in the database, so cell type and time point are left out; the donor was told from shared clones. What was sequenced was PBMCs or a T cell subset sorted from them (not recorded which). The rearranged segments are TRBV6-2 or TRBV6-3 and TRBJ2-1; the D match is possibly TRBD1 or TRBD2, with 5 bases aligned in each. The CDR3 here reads CASSLSGTLSYNEQFF. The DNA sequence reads TGTGCCAGCAGCCTATCCGGGACCCTATCCTACAATGAGCAGTTCTTC.